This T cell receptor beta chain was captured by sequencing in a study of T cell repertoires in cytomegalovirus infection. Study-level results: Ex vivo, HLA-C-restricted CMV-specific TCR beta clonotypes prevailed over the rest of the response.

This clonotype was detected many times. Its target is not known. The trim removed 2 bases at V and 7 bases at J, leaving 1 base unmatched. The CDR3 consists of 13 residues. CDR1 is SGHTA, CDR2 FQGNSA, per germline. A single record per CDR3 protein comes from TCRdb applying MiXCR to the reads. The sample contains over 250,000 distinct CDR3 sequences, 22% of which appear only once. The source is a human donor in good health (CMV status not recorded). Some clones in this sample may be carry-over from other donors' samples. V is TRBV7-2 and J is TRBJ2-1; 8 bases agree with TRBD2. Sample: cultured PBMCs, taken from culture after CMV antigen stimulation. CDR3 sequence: CASSLPSGNEQFF. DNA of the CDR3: TGTGCCAGCAGCTTACCTAGCGGGAATGAGCAGTTCTTC.